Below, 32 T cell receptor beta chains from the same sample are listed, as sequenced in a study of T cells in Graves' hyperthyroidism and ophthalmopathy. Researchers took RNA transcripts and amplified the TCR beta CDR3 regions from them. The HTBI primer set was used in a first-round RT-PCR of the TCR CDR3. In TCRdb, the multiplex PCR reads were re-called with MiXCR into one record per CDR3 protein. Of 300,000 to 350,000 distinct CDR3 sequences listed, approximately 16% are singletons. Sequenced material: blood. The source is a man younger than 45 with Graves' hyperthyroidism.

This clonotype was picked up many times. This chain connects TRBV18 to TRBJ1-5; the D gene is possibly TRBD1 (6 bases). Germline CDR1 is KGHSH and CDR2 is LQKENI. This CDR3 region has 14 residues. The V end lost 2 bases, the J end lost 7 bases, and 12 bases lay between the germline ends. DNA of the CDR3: TGTGCCAGCTCACCAGCAGGGGCCGGGCAGCCCCAGCATTTT. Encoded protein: CASSPAGAGQPQHF.

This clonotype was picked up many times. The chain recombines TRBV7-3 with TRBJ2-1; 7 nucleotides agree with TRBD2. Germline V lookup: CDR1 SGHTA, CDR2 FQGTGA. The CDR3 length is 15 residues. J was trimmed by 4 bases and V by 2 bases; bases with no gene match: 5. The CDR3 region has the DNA TGTGCCAGCAGCTTATCGGGGGGAGGGTACAATGAGCAGTTCTTC. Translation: CASSLSGGGYNEQFF.

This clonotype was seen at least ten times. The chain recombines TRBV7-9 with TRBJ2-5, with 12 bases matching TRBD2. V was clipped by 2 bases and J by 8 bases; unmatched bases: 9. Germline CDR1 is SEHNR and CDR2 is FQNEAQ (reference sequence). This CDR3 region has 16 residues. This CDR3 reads CASSLPSGRAVETQYF. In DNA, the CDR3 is TGTGCCAGCAGCTTACCTAGCGGGAGGGCCGTTGAAACCCAGTACTTC.

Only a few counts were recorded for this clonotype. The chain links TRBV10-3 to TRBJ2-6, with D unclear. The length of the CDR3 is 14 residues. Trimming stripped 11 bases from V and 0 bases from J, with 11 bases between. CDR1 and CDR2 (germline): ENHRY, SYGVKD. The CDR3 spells CAVTGYSGANVLTF. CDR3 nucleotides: TGTGCCGTGACGGGTTACTCTGGGGCCAACGTCCTGACTTTC.

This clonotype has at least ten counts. The CDR3 protein is CASTQQGFHGYTF. CDR3 bases: TGTGCCAGCACCCAACAGGGGTTCCATGGCTACACCTTC. This chain links TRBV12-3 or TRBV12-4 with TRBJ1-2; TRBD1 aligns across 7 bases. The CDR3 has 13 amino acids. V gave up 7 bases and J gave up 6 bases; unmatched junction bases: 8.

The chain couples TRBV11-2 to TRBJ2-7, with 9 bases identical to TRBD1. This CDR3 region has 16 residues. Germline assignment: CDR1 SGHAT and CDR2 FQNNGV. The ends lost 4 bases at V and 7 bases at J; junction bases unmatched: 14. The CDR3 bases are TGTGCCAGCAGCTGGGGACAACAGGGGGCGTCCGTAGAGCAGTACTTC. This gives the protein CASSWGQQGASVEQYF.

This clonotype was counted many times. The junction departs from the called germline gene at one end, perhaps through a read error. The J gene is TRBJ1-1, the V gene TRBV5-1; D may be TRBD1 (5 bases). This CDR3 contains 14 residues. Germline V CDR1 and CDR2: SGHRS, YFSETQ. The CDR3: CASSLDNPTGGAFF. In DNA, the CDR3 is TGCGCCAGCAGTTTGGACAATCCAACGGGAGGAGCTTTCTTT.

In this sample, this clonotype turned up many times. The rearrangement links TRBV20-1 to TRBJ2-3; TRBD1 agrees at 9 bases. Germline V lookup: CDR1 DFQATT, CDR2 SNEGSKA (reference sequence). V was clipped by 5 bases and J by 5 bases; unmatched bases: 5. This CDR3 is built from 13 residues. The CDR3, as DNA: TGCAGTGCTGAGGGACAGGGACAAGATACGCAGTATTTT. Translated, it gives CSAEGQGQDTQYF.

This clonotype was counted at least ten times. The CDR3 loop reads CASSTRDRRSYGYTF. DNA for the CDR3: TGTGCCAGCTCAACTCGGGACAGGAGATCCTATGGCTACACCTTC. The gene calls are TRBV18 and TRBJ1-2; 8 nucleotides align to TRBD1. V was clipped by 5 bases and J by 4 bases; unmatched bases: 9. CDR1 is KGHSH, CDR2 LQKENI, per germline. The length of the CDR3 is 15 residues.

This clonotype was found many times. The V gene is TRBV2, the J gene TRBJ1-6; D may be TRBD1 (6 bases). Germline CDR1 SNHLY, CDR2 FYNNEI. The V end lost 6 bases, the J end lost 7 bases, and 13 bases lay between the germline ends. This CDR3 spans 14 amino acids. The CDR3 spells CASSRRTENSPLHF. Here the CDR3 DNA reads TGTGCCAGCAGCCGCAGGACAGAAAATTCACCCCTCCACTTT.

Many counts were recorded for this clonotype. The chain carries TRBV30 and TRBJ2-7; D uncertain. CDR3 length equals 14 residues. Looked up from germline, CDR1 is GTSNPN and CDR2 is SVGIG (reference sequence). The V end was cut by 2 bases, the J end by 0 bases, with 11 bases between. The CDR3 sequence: CAWSPSLVSYEQYF. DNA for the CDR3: TGTGCCTGGAGTCCCAGCCTAGTCTCCTACGAGCAGTACTTC.

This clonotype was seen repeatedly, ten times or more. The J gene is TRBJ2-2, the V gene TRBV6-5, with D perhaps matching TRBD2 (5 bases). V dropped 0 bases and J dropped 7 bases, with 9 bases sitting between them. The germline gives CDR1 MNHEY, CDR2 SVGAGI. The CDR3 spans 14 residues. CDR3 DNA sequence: TGTGCCAGCAGTTACTCGAGAGGGCGCGGGGAGCTGTTTTTT. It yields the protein CASSYSRGRGELFF.

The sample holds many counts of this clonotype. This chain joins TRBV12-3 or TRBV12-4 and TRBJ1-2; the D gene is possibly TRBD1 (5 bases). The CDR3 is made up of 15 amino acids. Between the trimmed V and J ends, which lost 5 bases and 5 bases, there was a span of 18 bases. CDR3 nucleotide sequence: TGTGCCAGCAGTCCCCCGGGGGGGGTGAAGTATGGCTACACCTTC. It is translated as CASSPPGGVKYGYTF.

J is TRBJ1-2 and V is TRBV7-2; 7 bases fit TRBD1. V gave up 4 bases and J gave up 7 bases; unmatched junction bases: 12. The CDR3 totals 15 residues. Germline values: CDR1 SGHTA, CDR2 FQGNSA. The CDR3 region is CASSSVRTGAGGYTF. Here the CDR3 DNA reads TGTGCCAGCAGCTCCGTACGGACAGGTGCGGGTGGCTACACCTTC.

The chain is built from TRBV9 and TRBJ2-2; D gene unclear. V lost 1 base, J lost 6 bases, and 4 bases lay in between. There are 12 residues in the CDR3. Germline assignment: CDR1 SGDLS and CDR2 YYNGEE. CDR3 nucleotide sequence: TGTGCCAGCAGCGTATATGCCGGGGAGCTGTTTTTT. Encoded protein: CASSVYAGELFF.

The CDR3 loop reads CSARGASGEMFAQYF. The CDR3 nucleotides read TGCAGTGCTAGAGGGGCTAGCGGGGAGATGTTCGCCCAGTACTTC. V and J are TRBV20-1 and TRBJ2-5; 9 bases line up with TRBD2. Trimming took 1 base from V and 9 from J; bases not matched to a gene: 12. Germline CDR1 is DFQATT and CDR2 is SNEGSKA (reference sequence). The CDR3 contains 15 residues.

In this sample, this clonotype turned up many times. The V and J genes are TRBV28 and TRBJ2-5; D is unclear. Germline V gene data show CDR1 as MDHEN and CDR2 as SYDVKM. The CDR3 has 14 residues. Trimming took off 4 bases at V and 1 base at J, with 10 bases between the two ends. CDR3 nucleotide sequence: TGTGCCAGCAGTTCCCCCTCTCTCCAAGAGACCCAGTACTTC. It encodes CASSSPSLQETQYF.

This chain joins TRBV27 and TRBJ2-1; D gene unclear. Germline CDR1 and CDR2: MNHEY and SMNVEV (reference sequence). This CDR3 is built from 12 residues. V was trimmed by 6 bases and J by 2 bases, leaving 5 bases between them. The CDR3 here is CASRGTYNEQFF. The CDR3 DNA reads TGTGCCAGCAGAGGTACCTACAATGAGCAGTTCTTC.

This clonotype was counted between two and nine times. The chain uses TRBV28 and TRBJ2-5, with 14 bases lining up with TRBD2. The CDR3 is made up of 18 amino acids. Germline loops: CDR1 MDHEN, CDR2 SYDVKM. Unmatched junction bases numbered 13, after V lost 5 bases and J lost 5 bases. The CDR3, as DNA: TGTGCCAGCAGTCCCCGACTAGCGGGAGGGCAATGGATGGAGACCCAGTACTTC. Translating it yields CASSPRLAGGQWMETQYF.

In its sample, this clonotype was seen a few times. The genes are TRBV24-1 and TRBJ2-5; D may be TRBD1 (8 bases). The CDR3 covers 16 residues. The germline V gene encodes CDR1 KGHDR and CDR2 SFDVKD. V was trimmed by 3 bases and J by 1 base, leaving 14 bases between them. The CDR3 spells CATSDPTGGVQETQYF. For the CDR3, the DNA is TGTGCCACCAGTGATCCCACAGGGGGGGTCCAAGAGACCCAGTACTTC.

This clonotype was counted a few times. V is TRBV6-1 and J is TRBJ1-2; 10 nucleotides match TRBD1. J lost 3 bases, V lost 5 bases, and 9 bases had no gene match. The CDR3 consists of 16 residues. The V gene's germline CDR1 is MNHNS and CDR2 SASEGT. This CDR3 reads CASSHGTGESHYGYTF. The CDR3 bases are TGTGCCAGCAGTCACGGGACAGGGGAATCCCACTATGGCTACACCTTC.

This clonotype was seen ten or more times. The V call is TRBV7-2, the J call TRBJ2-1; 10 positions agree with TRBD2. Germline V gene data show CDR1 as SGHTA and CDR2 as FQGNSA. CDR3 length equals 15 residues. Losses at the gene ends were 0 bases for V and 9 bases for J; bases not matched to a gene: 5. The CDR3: CASSLAPLAGVEQFF. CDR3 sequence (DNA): TGTGCCAGCAGCTTAGCACCCCTAGCGGGAGTTGAGCAGTTCTTC.

The CDR3 spells CASSRGGLAGVYNEQFF. The CDR3, as DNA: TGCGCCAGCAGCCGGGGGGGACTAGCGGGGGTCTACAATGAGCAGTTCTTC. V and J are TRBV4-1 and TRBJ2-1; 14 positions agree with TRBD2. This CDR3 has 17 amino acids. V shed 4 bases, J shed 3 bases, and the junction held 5 bases outside the gene matches. From germline, CDR1 is MGHRA and CDR2 YSYEKL.

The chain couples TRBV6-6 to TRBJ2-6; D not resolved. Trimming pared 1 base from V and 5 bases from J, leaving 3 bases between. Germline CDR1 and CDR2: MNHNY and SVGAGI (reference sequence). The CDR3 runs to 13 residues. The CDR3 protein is CASSYYRANVLTF. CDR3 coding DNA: TGTGCCAGCAGTTACTACCGGGCCAACGTCCTGACTTTC.

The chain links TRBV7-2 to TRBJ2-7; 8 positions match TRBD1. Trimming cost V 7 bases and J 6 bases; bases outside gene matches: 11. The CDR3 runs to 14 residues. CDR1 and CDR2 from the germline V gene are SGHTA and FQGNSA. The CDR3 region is CASTSGTGWAEQYF. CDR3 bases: TGTGCCAGCACCTCCGGGACAGGTTGGGCCGAGCAGTACTTC.

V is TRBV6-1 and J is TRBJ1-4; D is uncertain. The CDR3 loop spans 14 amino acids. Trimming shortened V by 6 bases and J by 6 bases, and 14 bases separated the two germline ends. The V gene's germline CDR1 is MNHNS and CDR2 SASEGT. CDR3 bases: TGTGCCAGCAGCTTAGGAGGTTCGGATGAAAAACTGTTTTTT. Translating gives CASSLGGSDEKLFF.

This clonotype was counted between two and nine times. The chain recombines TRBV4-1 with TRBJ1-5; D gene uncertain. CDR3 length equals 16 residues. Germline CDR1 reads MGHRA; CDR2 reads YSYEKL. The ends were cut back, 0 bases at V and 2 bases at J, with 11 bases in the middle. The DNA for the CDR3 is TGCGCCAGCAGCCAAGATCCAGGAGCCGGCAATCAGCCCCAGCATTTT. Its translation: CASSQDPGAGNQPQHF.

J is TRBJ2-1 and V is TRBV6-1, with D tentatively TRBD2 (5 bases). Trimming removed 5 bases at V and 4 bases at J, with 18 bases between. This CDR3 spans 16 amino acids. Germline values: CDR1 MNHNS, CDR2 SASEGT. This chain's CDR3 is CASSTERPQFYNEQFF. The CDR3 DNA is TGTGCCAGCAGTACAGAGCGGCCCCAGTTTTACAATGAGCAGTTCTTC.

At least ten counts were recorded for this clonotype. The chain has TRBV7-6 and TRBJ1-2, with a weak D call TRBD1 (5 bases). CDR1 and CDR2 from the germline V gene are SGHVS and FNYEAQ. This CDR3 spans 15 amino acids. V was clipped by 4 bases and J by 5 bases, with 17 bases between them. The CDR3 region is CASSSPGGGQYGYTF. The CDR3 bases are TGTGCCAGCAGCTCGCCGGGGGGGGGTCAATATGGCTACACCTTC.

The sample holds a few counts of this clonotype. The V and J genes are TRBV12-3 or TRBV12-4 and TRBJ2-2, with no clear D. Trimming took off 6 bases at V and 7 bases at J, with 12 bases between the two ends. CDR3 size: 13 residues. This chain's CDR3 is CASSSSEVGELFF. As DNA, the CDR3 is TGTGCCAGCAGCAGTAGTGAGGTCGGGGAGCTGTTTTTT.

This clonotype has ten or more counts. This CDR3 is CASSPSSGTYEQYF. CDR3 DNA sequence: TGCGCCAGCAGCCCTTCAAGCGGCACCTACGAGCAGTACTTC. The V and J genes are TRBV5-1 and TRBJ2-7, with D possibly being TRBD2 (5 bases). The germline V gene has CDR1 SGHRS and CDR2 YFSETQ. Trimming pared 4 bases from V and 2 bases from J, leaving 13 bases between. This CDR3 contains 14 residues.

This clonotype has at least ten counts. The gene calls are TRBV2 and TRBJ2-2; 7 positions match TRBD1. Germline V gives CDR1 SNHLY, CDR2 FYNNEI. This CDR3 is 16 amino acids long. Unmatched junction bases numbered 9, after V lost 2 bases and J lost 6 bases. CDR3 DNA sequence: TGTGCCAGCAGTGAACCGGCAGGGGGAAAGGCCGGGGAGCTGTTTTTT. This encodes CASSEPAGGKAGELFF.